One TCR beta chain is described in this entry. What it binds is not known. TCR beta CDR3 regions were amplified from RNA. Using the HTBI primer set, a first-round RT-PCR was run on the TCR CDR3. TCRdb redid the calling of the multiplex PCR reads with MiXCR, one entry per CDR3 protein. The repertoire holds about 250,000 distinct CDR3 sequences, with 15% as singletons. Clinical symptoms, serum thyroxine, TRAb, thyroid ultrasound and orbital computed tomography informed diagnoses. CDR3 length: 14 amino acids. V gave up 7 bases and J gave up 4 bases, with 16 bases separating them. This specimen comes from a study of T cells in Graves' hyperthyroidism and ophthalmopathy. Whole-study results and caveats: Through a model of 13 V-J features, ophthalmopathy was separated from stable hyperthyroidism.

The chain links TRBV12-3 or TRBV12-4 to TRBJ1-1, with D possibly being TRBD1 (5 bases). The sample was blood. This clonotype originated in a woman in her forties or fifties with Graves' hyperthyroidism that later progressed to Graves' ophthalmopathy. The CDR3 loop is CASTWGVGSTEAFF. The CDR3 DNA follows: TGTGCCAGCACCTGGGGGGTTGGCAGCACTGAAGCTTTCTTT.